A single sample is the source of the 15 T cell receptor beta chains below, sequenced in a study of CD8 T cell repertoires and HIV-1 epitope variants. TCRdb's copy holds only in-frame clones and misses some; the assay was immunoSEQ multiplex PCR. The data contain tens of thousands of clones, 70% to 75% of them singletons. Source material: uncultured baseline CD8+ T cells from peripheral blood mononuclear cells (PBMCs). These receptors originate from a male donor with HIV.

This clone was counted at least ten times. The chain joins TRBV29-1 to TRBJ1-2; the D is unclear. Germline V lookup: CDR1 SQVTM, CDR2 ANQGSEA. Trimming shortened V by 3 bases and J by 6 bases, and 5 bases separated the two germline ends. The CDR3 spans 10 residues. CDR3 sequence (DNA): TGCAGCGTTGAGAGTAATGGCTACACCTTC. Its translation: CSVESNGYTF.

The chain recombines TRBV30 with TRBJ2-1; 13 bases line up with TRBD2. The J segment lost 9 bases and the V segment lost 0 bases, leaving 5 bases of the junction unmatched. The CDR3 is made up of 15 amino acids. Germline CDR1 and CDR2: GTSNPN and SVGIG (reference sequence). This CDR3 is CAWSVLAGGPSEQFF. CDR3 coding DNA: TGTGCCTGGAGTGTACTAGCGGGGGGGCCCAGTGAGCAGTTCTTC.

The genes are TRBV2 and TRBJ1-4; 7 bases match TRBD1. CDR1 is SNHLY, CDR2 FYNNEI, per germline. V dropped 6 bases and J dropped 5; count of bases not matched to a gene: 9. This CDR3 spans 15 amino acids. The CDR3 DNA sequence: TGTGCCAGCAGGCCCCGACAGGGTGCAAATGAAAAACTGTTTTTT. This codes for CASRPRQGANEKLFF.

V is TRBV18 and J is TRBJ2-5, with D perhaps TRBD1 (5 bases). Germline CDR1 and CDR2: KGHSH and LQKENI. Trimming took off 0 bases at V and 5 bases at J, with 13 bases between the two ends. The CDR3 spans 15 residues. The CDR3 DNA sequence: TGTGCCAGCTCACCACCGGGAAGGGGCAGGGAGACCCAGTACTTC. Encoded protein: CASSPPGRGRETQYF.

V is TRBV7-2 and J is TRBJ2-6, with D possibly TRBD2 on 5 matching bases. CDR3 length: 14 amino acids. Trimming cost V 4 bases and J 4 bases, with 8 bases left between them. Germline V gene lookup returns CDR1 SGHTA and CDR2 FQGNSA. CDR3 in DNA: TGTGCCAGCAGCTGGGGAGCCGGGGCCAACGTCCTGACTTTC. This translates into CASSWGAGANVLTF.

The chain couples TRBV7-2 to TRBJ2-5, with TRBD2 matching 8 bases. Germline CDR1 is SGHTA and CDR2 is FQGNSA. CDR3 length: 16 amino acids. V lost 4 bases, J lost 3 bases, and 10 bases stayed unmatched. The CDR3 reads CASSSRALLAEETQYF. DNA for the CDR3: TGTGCCAGCAGCTCCCGAGCTCTACTAGCGGAAGAGACCCAGTACTTC.

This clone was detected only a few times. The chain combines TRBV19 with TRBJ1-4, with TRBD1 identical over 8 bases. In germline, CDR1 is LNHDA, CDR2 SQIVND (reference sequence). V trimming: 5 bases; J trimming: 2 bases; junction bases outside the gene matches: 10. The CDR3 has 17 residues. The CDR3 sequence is CASSPPGQGVTNEKLFF. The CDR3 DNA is TGTGCCAGTAGTCCCCCTGGACAGGGAGTGACTAATGAAAAACTGTTTTTT.

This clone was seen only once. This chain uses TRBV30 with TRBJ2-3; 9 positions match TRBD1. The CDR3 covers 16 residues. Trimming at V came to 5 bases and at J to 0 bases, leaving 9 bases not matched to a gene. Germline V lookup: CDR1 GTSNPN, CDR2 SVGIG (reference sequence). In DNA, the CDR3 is TGTGCCTGGGCGTCACTCGGGACAGGGAGCACAGATACGCAGTATTTT. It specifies CAWASLGTGSTDTQYF.

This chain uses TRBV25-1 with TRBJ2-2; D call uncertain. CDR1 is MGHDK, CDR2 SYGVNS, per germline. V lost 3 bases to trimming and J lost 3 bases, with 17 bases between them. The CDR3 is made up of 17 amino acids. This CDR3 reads CASSEGIKYEHTGELFF. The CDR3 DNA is TGTGCCAGCAGTGAGGGGATAAAATACGAACACACCGGGGAGCTGTTTTTT.

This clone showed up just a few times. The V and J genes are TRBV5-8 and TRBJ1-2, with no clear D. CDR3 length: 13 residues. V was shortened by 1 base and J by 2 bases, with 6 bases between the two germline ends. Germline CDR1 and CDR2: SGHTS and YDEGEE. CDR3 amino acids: CASSLWENYGYTF. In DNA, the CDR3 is TGTGCCAGCAGCTTGTGGGAGAACTATGGCTACACCTTC.

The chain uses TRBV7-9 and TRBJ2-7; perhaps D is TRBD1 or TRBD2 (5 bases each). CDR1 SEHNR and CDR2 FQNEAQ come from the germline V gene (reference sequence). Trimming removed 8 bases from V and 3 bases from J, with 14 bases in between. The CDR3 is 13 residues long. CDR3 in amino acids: CASGSGDHYEQYF. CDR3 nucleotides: TGTGCCAGCGGCTCCGGGGACCACTACGAGCAGTACTTC.

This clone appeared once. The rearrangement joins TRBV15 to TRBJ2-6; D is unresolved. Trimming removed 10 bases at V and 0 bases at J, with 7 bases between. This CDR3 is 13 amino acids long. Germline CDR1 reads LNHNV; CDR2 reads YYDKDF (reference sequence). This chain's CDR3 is CAITDSGANVLTF. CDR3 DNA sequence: TGTGCCATAACGGACTCTGGGGCCAACGTCCTGACTTTC.

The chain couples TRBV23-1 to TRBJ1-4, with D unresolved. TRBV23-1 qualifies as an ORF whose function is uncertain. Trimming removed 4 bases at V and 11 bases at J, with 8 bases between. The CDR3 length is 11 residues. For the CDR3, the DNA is TGCGCCAGCAGTCCGGAACGGAAACTGTTTTTT. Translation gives CASSPERKLFF.

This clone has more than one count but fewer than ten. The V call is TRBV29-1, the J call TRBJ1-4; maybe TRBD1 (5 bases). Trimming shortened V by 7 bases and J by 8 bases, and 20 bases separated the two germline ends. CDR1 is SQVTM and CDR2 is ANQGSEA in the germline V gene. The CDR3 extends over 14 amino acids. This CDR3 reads CSATRGGVKEKLFF. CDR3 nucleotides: TGCAGCGCCACCCGTGGAGGGGTGAAAGAAAAACTGTTTTTT. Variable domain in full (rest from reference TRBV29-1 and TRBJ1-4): SAVISQKPSRDICQRGTSLTIQCQVDSQVTMMFWYRQQPGQSLTLIATANQGSEATYESGFVIDKFPISRPNLTFSTLTVSNMSPEDSSIYLCSATRGGVKEKLFFGSGTQLSVL.

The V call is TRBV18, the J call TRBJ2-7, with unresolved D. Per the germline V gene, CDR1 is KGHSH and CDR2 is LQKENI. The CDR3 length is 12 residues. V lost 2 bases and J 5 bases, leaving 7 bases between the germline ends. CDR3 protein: CASSPRENEQYF. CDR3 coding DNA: TGTGCCAGCTCACCAAGAGAGAACGAGCAGTACTTC.